This T cell receptor beta chain appears in the sequencing data of a study of cytomegalovirus exposure and HLA in healthy donors. Study information: In a previous analysis, 120 million or so unique TCR beta sequences were found from 150 million to 200 million T cells. Among the approximately 400 genotyped donors, over 70% were placed in the Caucasian-associated ancestry cluster. Findings and limits, study-wide: A later analysis reportedly identified an Asian-associated ancestry cluster as carrying fewer N-insertions than the approximately 670-donor mean.

PCR was performed using 60 Vbeta and 13 Jbeta primers. Sequencing was performed with immunoSEQ multiplex PCR; in TCRdb, only in-frame clones are kept and a portion is missing. This table holds 130,000 or so clones, 60% to 80% found once. The V end lost 5 bases, the J end lost 1 base, and 12 bases lay between the germline ends. There are 15 residues in the CDR3. The V gene's germline CDR1 is KGHSH and CDR2 LQKENI. Details on this clone: Antigen: not known.

The receptor was isolated from a man over 45 in good health and CMV-seropositive. This chain joins TRBV18 and TRBJ2-1; D gene uncertain. Sequencing was carried out using PBMCs. CDR3 region: CASSIATVSYNEQFF. The CDR3 DNA is TGTGCCAGCTCAATAGCAACGGTATCCTACAATGAGCAGTTCTTC.